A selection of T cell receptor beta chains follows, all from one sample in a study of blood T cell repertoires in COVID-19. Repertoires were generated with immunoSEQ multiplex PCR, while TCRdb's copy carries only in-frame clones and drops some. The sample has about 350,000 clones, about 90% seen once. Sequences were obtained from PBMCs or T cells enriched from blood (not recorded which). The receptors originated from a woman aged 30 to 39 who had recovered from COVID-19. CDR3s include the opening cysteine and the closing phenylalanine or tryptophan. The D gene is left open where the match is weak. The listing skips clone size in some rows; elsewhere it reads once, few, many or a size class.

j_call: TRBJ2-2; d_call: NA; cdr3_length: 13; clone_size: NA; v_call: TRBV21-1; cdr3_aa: CASRTGRTGELFF; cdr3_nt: TGTGCCAGCAGGACAGGGCGGACCGGGGAGCTGTTTTTT
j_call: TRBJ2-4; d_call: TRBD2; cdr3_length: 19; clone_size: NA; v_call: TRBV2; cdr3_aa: CASSVTGTSGGYAKNIQYF; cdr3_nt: TGTGCCAGCAGTGTCACCGGGACTAGCGGGGGATACGCCAAAAACATTCAGTACTTC
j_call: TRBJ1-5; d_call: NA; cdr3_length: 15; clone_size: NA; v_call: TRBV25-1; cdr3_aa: CASSEIGAGDQPQHF; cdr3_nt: TGTGCCAGCAGTGAAATTGGGGCAGGGGATCAGCCCCAGCATTTT
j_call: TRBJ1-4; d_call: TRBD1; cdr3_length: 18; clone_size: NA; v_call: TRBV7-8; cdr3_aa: CASSLYPKTGATNEKLFF; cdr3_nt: TGTGCCAGCAGCTTATACCCAAAGACAGGGGCAACTAATGAAAAACTGTTTTTT
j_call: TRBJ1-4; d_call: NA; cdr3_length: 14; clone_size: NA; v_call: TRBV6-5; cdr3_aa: CASRISATNEKLFF; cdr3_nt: TGTGCCAGCAGGATCTCGGCAACTAATGAAAAACTGTTTTTT
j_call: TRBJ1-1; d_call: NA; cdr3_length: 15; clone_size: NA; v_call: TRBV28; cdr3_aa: CASSGPDRKNTEAFF; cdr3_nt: TGTGCCAGCAGTGGCCCAGACAGGAAGAACACTGAAGCTTTCTTT
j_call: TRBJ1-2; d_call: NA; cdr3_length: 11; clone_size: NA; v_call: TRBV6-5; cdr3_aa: CASRQESGYTF; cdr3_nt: TGTGCCAGTAGACAGGAGTCTGGCTACACCTTC
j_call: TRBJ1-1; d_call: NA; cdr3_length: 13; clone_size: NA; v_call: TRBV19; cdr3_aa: CASSPPVVAEAFF; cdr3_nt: TGTGCCAGTAGTCCGCCGGTGGTCGCTGAAGCTTTCTTT
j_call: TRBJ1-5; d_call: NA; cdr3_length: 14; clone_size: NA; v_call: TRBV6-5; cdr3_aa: CASSYDWAGQPQHF; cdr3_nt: TGTGCCAGCAGTTATGACTGGGCGGGTCAGCCCCAGCATTTT
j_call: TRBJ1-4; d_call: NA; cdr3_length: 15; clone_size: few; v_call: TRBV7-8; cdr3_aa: CASSLRGLTNEKLFF; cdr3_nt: TGTGCCAGCAGCTTAAGGGGGTTAACTAATGAAAAACTGTTTTTT
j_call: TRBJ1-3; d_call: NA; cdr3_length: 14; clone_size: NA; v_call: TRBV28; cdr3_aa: CASTTVEAGNTIYF; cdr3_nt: TGTGCCAGCACCACCGTCGAGGCTGGAAACACCATATATTTT
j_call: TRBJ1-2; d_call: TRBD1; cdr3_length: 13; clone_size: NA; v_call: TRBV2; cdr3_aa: CASSGGQGYGYTF; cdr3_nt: TGTGCCAGCAGTGGCGGACAGGGCTATGGCTACACCTTC
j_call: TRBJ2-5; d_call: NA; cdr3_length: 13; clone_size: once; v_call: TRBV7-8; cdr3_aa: CAGQNGPRETQYF; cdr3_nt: TGTGCCGGACAAAACGGCCCTCGGGAGACCCAGTACTTC
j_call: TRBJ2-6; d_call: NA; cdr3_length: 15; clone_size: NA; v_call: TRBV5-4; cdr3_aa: CASSLGGRGANVLTF; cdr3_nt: TGTGCCAGCAGCTTGGGGGGGCGAGGGGCCAACGTCCTGACTTTC
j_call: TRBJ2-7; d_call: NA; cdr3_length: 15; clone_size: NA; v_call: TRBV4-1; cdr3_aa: CASSQTGTTTYEQYF; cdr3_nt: TGCGCCAGCAGCCAAACCGGGACAACCACCTACGAGCAGTACTTC
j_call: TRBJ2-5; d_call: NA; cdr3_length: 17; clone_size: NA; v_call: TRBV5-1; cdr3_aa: CASSLGPRGVLQETQYF; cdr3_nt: TGCGCCAGCAGCTTGGGTCCTCGGGGTGTCCTACAAGAGACCCAGTACTTC
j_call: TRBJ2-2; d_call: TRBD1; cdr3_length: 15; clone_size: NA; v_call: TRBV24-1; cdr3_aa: CATSDTGGHTGELFF; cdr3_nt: TGTGCCACCAGTGATACAGGGGGTCACACCGGGGAGCTGTTTTTT